Listed here are 27 T cell receptor beta chains from one sample, sequenced in a study of cytomegalovirus exposure and HLA in healthy donors. PCR amplification relied on 60 Vbeta primers (plus 13 Jbeta primers). Some clones are missing from TCRdb's copy, which holds only in-frame ones; the method was immunoSEQ multiplex PCR. The table lists fewer than 85,000 clones, roughly 70% of them singletons, with 4% to 5% in the top ten. The sample comprised PBMCs. The source of these receptors is a man aged 55 to 70 in good health and CMV-seropositive.

The genes are TRBV5-5 and TRBJ1-2; possibly TRBD1 for D (5 bases). V shed 2 bases and J shed 4 bases, with 12 bases lying between them. The CDR3 has 14 amino acids. Germline loops: CDR1 SGHKS, CDR2 YYEKEE (reference sequence). This CDR3 is CASSFAGGVYGYTF. The CDR3 region has the DNA TGTGCCAGCAGCTTCGCGGGGGGAGTCTATGGCTACACCTTC. Full variable domain (rest looked up from reference TRBV5-5 and TRBJ1-2): DAGVTQSPTHLIKTRGQQVTLRCSPISGHKSVSWYQQVLGQGPQFIFQYYEKEERGRGNFPDRFSARQFPNYSSELNVNALLLGDSALYLCASSFAGGVYGYTFGSGTRLTVV.

The chain recombines TRBV5-1 with TRBJ2-5; 7 bases match TRBD1. Germline V gene data show CDR1 as SGHRS and CDR2 as YFSETQ. The J segment lost 2 bases and the V segment lost 9 bases, leaving 13 bases of the junction unmatched. CDR3 size: 15 residues. This chain's CDR3 is CATTLLGTDQETQYF. CDR3 DNA sequence: TGCGCCACGACCCTACTGGGGACAGATCAAGAGACCCAGTACTTC.

To note about this clone: Sequence at one end of the junction differs from germline and may be a read error. V is TRBV7-2 and J is TRBJ2-1; 12 bases are a match to TRBD2. Germline CDR1 is SGHTA and CDR2 is FQGNSA. The CDR3 runs to 15 residues. In DNA form, the CDR3 reads TGTGCCAGCAGCTCAAGGACTAGCGGGGACAATGGGCAGTTCTTC. Its protein product is CASSSRTSGDNGQFF. Looking up the rest from reference TRBV7-2 and TRBJ2-1 gives the full variable domain: GAGVSQSPSNKVTEKGKDVELRCDPISGHTALYWYRQSLGQGLEFLIYFQGNSAPDKSGLPSDRFSAERTGGSVSTLTIQRTQQEDSAVYLCASSSRTSGDNGQFFGPGTRLTVL.

The CDR3 spells CASRTAGQGYEQYF. In nucleotides, the CDR3 is TGTGCCAGCAGAACCGCGGGACAGGGCTACGAGCAGTACTTC. The chain uses TRBV6-6 and TRBJ2-7; 9 nucleotides agree with TRBD1. After removal of 6 bases from V and 3 bases from J, the junction contained 6 bases not matched to a gene. Germline V gene lookup returns CDR1 MNHNY and CDR2 SVGAGI (reference sequence). The CDR3 runs 14 residues.

This rearrangement joins TRBV30 to TRBJ2-7, with 8 positions matching TRBD1. Germline-derived CDR1 and CDR2 are GTSNPN and SVGIG (reference sequence). The junction had 14 bases not matched to a gene; V was cut back by 0 bases and J by 7 bases. The CDR3 extends over 16 amino acids. The CDR3 DNA reads as TGTGCCTGGAGTGTACTTCGCCGGACAGGGCTAGCAGAGCAGTACTTC. Translation: CAWSVLRRTGLAEQYF.

This clone was seen a handful of times. The rearrangement links TRBV6-1 to TRBJ1-2; D may be TRBD1 (5 bases). CDR3 size: 13 residues. Per germline, CDR1 MNHNS and CDR2 SASEGT. Trimming took 6 bases from V and 1 from J, leaving 9 bases between them. This CDR3 reads CASRTDSNYGYTF. The CDR3 region has the DNA TGTGCCAGCAGGACCGACAGTAACTATGGCTACACCTTC.

V usage is TRBV9 and J usage is TRBJ2-3, with D tentatively TRBD1 (6 bases). Germline CDR1 reads SGDLS; CDR2 reads YYNGEE. The V and J ends lost 4 bases and 4 bases respectively, with 16 bases between them. The CDR3 length is 15 residues. As DNA, the CDR3 is TGTGCCAGCAGCACGCGGACAGAAAGCGCAGATACGCAGTATTTT. Protein sequence: CASSTRTESADTQYF.

The J gene is TRBJ2-2, the V gene TRBV5-5, with 7 nucleotides matching TRBD1. Germline trimming cut 3 bases from V and 5 bases from J; bases unmatched to any gene: 7. The CDR3 runs 15 residues. The V gene's germline CDR1 is SGHKS and CDR2 YYEKEE (reference sequence). Here the CDR3 reads CASSSLSTGTGELFF. CDR3 nucleotides: TGTGCCAGCAGCTCGCTCTCGACAGGGACCGGGGAGCTGTTTTTT.

This clone appeared a single time. The V and J genes are TRBV11-1 and TRBJ2-5, with 10 positions matching TRBD2. V gave up 5 bases and J gave up 2 bases; unmatched junction bases: 8. There are 16 residues in the CDR3. Germline lookup yields CDR1 SGHAT and CDR2 FQDESV (reference sequence). CDR3 sequence (DNA): TGTGCCAGCAGCCCGCAGTTAGCGGGAGGACAAGAGACCCAGTACTTC. Residues: CASSPQLAGGQETQYF.

The chain joins TRBV14 to TRBJ2-1; 11 nucleotides align to TRBD1. V gave up 1 base and J gave up 6 bases; unmatched junction bases: 5. Per germline, CDR1 SGHDN and CDR2 FVKESK. The CDR3 has 16 amino acids. The DNA of the CDR3 is TGTGCCAGCAGCCAAGTTTGGACAGGGGGCCTCAATGAGCAGTTCTTC. This gives the protein CASSQVWTGGLNEQFF.

The chain recombines TRBV11-2 with TRBJ1-6, with 8 positions matching TRBD1. Trimming cost V 5 bases and J 0 bases; bases outside gene matches: 9. The CDR3 totals 18 residues. Germline CDR1 SGHAT, CDR2 FQNNGV. CDR3 amino acids: CASSLDRAKSSYNSPLHF. CDR3 nucleotides: TGTGCCAGCAGCCTGGACAGGGCTAAGAGCTCCTATAATTCACCCCTCCACTTT.

The chain carries TRBV7-9 and TRBJ1-1, with TRBD1 identical over 8 bases. Germline trimming cut 4 bases from V and 2 bases from J; bases unmatched to any gene: 3. The CDR3 runs to 14 residues. CDR1 and CDR2 from the germline V gene are SEHNR and FQNEAQ (reference sequence). The CDR3 reads CASSWTGTNTEAFF. CDR3 coding DNA: TGTGCCAGCAGCTGGACAGGGACTAACACTGAAGCTTTCTTT.

This chain joins TRBV21-1 and TRBJ2-1; TRBD1 reflects the table's D call only, with no check against the DNA. TRBV21-1 is a listed pseudogene. The CDR3 loop spans 15 amino acids. Here the CDR3 DNA reads TGTGCCAGCAGCAAAGCGCTGACAGGGGGCAATGAGCAGTTCTTC. This encodes CASSKALTGGNEQFF.

The gene calls are TRBV2 and TRBJ1-1; TRBD1 matches 11 bases. Trimming took 6 bases from V and 6 from J; bases not matched to a gene: 3. Per the germline V gene, CDR1 is SNHLY and CDR2 is FYNNEI. CDR3 length: 13 amino acids. CDR3 DNA sequence: TGTGCCAGCAGGGGGACAGGGGGATCTGAAGCTTTCTTT. Protein product: CASRGTGGSEAFF.

This clone was seen just once. The chain couples TRBV5-4 to TRBJ2-1; D gene unclear. This CDR3 comprises 11 residues. V lost 1 base and J 9 bases, leaving 5 bases between the germline ends. The germline V gene has CDR1 SGHNT and CDR2 YYREEE (reference sequence). The CDR3 DNA is TGTGCCAGCAGCTTGAATCGTGAGCAGTTCTTC. It is translated as CASSLNREQFF.

The V and J genes are TRBV21-1 and TRBJ1-4; the table's D gene call, TRBD1, was not cross checked with the DNA. TRBV21-1 is reported as a pseudogene. The CDR3 sequence is 15 residues long. The chain's CDR3 is CASSKGAGFNEKLFF. The DNA for the CDR3 is TGTGCCAGCAGCAAAGGGGCAGGGTTTAATGAAAAACTGTTTTTT.

This clone was recorded a few times. The V and J genes are TRBV6-5 and TRBJ2-1; possibly TRBD2 for D (5 bases). Germline CDR1 reads MNHEY; CDR2 reads SVGAGI. Trimming pared 0 bases from V and 8 bases from J, leaving 14 bases between. The CDR3 totals 15 residues. The CDR3 DNA is TGTGCCAGCAGTTACTCGAGTCGGGGAGTAGATGAGCAGTTCTTC. Residues: CASSYSSRGVDEQFF.

J is TRBJ2-1 and V is TRBV11-3; perhaps TRBD1 as D (5 bases). The CDR3 consists of 11 residues. V gave up 6 bases and J gave up 9 bases, with 9 bases separating them. Germline V gene lookup returns CDR1 SGHNT and CDR2 YENEEA. CDR3 protein: CASSLDSEQFF. CDR3 DNA sequence: TGTGCCAGCAGTCTAGACAGTGAGCAGTTCTTC.

This sequence joins TRBV19 and TRBJ2-3; 9 bases are shared with TRBD2. The CDR3 consists of 15 residues. The ends lost 5 bases at V and 4 bases at J; junction bases unmatched: 7. Germline-derived CDR1 and CDR2 are LNHDA and SQIVND (reference sequence). CDR3 loop: CASSDSGGVSDTQYF. CDR3 nucleotide sequence: TGTGCCAGTAGTGATAGCGGGGGAGTATCAGATACGCAGTATTTT.

This clone came up once. The V gene is TRBV4-3, the J gene TRBJ2-3; weak D call: TRBD2 (5 bases). The CDR3 loop spans 14 amino acids. Germline V gene lookup returns CDR1 LGHNA and CDR2 YSLEER. Trimming pared 5 bases from V and 4 bases from J, leaving 13 bases between. CDR3 sequence (DNA): TGCGCCAGCAGCTCCGGGGTGTATTCAGATACGCAGTATTTT. It specifies CASSSGVYSDTQYF.

This sequence joins TRBV4-2 and TRBJ1-3; 7 nucleotides align to TRBD1. Germline assignment: CDR1 LGHNA and CDR2 YNFKEQ. V was pared by 1 base and J by 0 bases, with 15 bases of the junction left unmatched. The CDR3 totals 20 residues. CDR3 residues: CASSQGVIETGPYSGNTIYF. CDR3 nucleotide sequence: TGTGCCAGCAGCCAAGGGGTAATAGAGACAGGGCCTTACTCTGGAAACACCATATATTTT.

The chain combines TRBV7-2 with TRBJ2-2, with TRBD1 identical over 8 bases. CDR3 length: 16 amino acids. V trimming: 5 bases; J trimming: 3 bases; junction bases outside the gene matches: 8. Looked up from germline, CDR1 is SGHTA and CDR2 is FQGNSA. The CDR3 DNA reads as TGTGCCAGCAGCCCAACAGGGGGTTTTGACACCGGGGAGCTGTTTTTT. As protein: CASSPTGGFDTGELFF. Looking up the rest from reference TRBV7-2 and TRBJ2-2 gives the full variable domain: GAGVSQSPSNKVTEKGKDVELRCDPISGHTALYWYRQSLGQGLEFLIYFQGNSAPDKSGLPSDRFSAERTGGSVSTLTIQRTQQEDSAVYLCASSPTGGFDTGELFFGEGSRLTVL.

The chain recombines TRBV19 with TRBJ1-5; D is ambiguous. The V gene's germline CDR1 is LNHDA and CDR2 SQIVND (reference sequence). There are 13 residues in the CDR3. V lost 1 base and J 7 bases, leaving 8 bases between the germline ends. The CDR3 is CASSIAERQPQHF. The CDR3 DNA is TGTGCCAGTAGTATAGCCGAGCGGCAGCCCCAGCATTTT.

V and J are TRBV5-6 and TRBJ2-5, with D perhaps matching TRBD2 (6 bases). V was clipped by 2 bases and J by 3 bases, with 14 bases between them. In germline, CDR1 is SGHDT, CDR2 YYEEEE. The CDR3 contains 15 residues. The CDR3, as DNA: TGTGCCAGCAGCTTAATTGTTGGAGGGAAAGAGACCCAGTACTTC. Its protein product is CASSLIVGGKETQYF.

V usage is TRBV19 and J usage is TRBJ1-5, with D tentatively TRBD1 (5 bases). This CDR3 has 15 residues. V lost 7 bases and J 5 bases, leaving 18 bases between the germline ends. CDR1 and CDR2 (germline): LNHDA, SQIVND (reference sequence). CDR3 residues: CASTPSGWGYQPQHF. In DNA, the CDR3 is TGTGCCAGTACGCCGTCAGGGTGGGGTTATCAGCCCCAGCATTTT.

The V gene is TRBV6-1, the J gene TRBJ1-6, with TRBD1 identical over 7 bases. CDR1 is MNHNS, CDR2 SASEGT, per germline. The junction had 5 bases not matched to a gene; V was cut back by 10 bases and J by 2 bases. The CDR3 is made up of 14 amino acids. The CDR3 region is CATTDRAYNSPLHF. CDR3 DNA: TGTGCCACCACAGACAGGGCCTATAATTCACCCCTCCACTTT.

This sequence joins TRBV27 and TRBJ1-6; D is unclear. Germline-derived CDR1 and CDR2 are MNHEY and SMNVEV (reference sequence). Trimming cost V 6 bases and J 9 bases, with 12 bases left between them. The CDR3 consists of 13 residues. The CDR3 loop is CASRDLTGSPLHF. The CDR3 DNA reads TGTGCCAGCAGGGACTTAACGGGTTCACCCCTCCACTTT.